The present entry profiles one T cell receptor beta chain with its context. Sample-barcoded 5' priming and a J-beta primer mix drove a second PCR of roughly 6 to 12 cycles. Per sample, CDR3-containing paired-end reads numbered at least 2.5 million. MiXCR, run by TCRdb on the 5' RACE reads, gives a single entry per CDR3 protein. The sample consists of around 1,900,000 distinct CDR3 sequences, more than 35% of them appearing once. This sample is drawn from a study of blood T cells in healthy people across ages. This CDR3 comprises 14 residues. V lost 3 bases, J lost 6 bases, and 16 bases lay in between. Germline loops: CDR1 DFQATT, CDR2 SNEGSKA (reference sequence).

This sequence joins TRBV20-1 and TRBJ2-3; perhaps D is TRBD1 or TRBD2 (6 bases each). The source of this sequence is a human donor in good health. Input material: blood. DNA for the CDR3: TGCAGTGCTAGCGGACTACAGGGATCGGATACGCAGTATTTT. The encoded protein is CSASGLQGSDTQYF.